This TCR beta chain stems from a study of T cell clones after liver transplantation. Study conclusions and caveats: Migration into the graft, not deletion, may explain lost graft donor-reactive T cells.

Some clones are missing from TCRdb's copy, which holds only in-frame ones; the method was immunoSEQ multiplex PCR. The sample lists around 60,000 clones, 70% to 75% occurring once. V shed 2 bases and J 1 base; nucleotides not matched to a gene: 1. Germline loops: CDR1 MNHEY, CDR2 SVGAGI. The CDR3 contains 16 residues. There are a few counts of this clone. Its antigen remains unidentified. The sample has other DNA sequences that encode this CDR3 too. This chain uses TRBV6-5 with TRBJ2-7, with TRBD2 matching 14 bases. The specimen was CD4+ T cells from blood, collected before liver transplant. This TCR came from a human donor who received a liver transplant. DNA for the CDR3: TGTGCCAGCAGTTACGGGACTAGCGGGGGTTCCTACGAGCAGTACTTC. Amino acid sequence: CASSYGTSGGSYEQYF.